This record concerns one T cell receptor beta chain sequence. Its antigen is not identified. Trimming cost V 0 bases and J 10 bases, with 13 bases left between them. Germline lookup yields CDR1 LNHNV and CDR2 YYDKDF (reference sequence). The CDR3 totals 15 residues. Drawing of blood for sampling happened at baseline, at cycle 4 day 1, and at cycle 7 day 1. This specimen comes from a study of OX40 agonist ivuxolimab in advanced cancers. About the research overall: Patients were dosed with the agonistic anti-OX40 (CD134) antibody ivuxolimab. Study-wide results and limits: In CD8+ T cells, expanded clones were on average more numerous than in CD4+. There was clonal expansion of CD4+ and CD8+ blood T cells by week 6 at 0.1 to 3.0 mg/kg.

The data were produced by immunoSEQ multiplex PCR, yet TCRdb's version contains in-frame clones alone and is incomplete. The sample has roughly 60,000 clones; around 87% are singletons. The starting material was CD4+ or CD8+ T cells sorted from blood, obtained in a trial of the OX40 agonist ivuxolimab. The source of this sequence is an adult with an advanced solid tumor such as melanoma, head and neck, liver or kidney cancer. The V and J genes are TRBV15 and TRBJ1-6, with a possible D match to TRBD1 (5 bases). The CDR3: CATSRERRGRSPLHF. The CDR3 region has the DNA TGTGCCACCAGCAGAGAGCGAAGGGGTAGATCACCCCTCCACTTT.